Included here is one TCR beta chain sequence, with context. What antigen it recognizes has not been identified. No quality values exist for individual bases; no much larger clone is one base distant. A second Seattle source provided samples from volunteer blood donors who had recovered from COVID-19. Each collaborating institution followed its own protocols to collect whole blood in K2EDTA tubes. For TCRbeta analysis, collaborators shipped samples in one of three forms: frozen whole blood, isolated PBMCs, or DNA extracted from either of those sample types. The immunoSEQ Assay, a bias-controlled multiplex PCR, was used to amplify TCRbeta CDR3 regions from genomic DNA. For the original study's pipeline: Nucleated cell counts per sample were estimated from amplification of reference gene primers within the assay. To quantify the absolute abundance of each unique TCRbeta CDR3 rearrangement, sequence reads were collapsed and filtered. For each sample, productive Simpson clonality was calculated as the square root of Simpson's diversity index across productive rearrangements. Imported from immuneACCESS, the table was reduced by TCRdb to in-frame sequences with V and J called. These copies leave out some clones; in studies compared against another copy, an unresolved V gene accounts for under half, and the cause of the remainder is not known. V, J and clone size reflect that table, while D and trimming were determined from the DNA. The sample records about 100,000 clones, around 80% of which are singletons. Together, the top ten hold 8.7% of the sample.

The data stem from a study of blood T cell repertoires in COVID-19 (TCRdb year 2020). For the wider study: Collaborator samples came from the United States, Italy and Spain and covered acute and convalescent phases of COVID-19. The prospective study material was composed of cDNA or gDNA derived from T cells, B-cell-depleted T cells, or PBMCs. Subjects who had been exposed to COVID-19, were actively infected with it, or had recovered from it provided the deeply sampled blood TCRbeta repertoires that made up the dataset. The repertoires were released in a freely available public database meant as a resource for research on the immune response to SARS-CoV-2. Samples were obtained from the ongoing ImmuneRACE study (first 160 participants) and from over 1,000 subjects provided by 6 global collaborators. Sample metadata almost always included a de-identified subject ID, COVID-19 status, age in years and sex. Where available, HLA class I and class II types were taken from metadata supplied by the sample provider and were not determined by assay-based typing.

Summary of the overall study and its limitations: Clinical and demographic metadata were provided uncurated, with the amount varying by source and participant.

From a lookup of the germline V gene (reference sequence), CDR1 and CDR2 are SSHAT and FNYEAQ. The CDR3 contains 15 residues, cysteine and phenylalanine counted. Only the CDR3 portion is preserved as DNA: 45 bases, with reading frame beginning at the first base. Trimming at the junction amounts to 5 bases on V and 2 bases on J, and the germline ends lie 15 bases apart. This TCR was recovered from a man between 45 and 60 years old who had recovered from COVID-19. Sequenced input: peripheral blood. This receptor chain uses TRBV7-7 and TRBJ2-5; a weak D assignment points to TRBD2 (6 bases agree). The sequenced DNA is TGTGCCAGCAGCCCCGGACGGGGGAATCAAGAGACCCAGTACTTC. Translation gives CASSPGRGNQETQYF.